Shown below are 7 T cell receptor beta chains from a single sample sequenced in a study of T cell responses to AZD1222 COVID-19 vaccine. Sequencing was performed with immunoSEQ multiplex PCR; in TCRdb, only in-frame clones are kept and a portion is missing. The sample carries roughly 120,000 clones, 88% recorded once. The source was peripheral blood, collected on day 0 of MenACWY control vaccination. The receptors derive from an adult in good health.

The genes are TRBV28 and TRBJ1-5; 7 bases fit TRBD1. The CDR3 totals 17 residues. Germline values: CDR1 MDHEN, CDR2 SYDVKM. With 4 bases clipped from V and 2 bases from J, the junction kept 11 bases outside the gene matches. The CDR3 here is CASSSGSGGQRNQPQHF. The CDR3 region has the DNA TGTGCCAGCAGTTCGGGGAGCGGGGGACAGCGCAATCAGCCCCAGCATTTT.

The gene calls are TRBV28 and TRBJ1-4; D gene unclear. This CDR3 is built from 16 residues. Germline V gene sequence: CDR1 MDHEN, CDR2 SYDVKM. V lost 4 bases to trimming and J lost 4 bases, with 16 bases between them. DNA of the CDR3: TGTGCCAGCAGTTCCCCGGAGGGCGCGGGTAATGAAAAACTGTTTTTT. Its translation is CASSSPEGAGNEKLFF.

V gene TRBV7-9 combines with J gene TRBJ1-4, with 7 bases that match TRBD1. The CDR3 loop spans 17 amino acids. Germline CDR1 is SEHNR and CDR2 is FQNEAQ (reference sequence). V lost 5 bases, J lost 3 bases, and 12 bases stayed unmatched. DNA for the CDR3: TGTGCCAGCAGCACCGGTTGGGAGGGGGCAGCTAATGAAAAACTGTTTTTT. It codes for CASSTGWEGAANEKLFF.

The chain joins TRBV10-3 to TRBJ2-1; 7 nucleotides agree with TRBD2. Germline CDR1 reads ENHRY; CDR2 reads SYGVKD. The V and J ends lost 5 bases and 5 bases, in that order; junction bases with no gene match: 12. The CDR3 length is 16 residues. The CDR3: CAISSILAPPDNEQFF. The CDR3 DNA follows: TGTGCCATCAGTTCGATACTAGCGCCCCCAGACAATGAGCAGTTCTTC.

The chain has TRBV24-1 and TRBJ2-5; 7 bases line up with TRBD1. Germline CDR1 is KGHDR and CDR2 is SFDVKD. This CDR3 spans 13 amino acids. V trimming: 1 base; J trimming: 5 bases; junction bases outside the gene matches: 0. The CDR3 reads CATSDFRGETQYF. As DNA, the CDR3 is TGTGCCACCAGTGATTTCAGGGGGGAGACCCAGTACTTC.

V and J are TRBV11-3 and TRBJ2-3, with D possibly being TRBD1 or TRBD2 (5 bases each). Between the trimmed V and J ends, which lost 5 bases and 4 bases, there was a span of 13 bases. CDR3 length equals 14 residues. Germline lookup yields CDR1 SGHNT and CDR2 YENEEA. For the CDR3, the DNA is TGTGCCAGCAGCCAAGGGACGGGTCCAGATACGCAGTATTTT. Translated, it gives CASSQGTGPDTQYF.

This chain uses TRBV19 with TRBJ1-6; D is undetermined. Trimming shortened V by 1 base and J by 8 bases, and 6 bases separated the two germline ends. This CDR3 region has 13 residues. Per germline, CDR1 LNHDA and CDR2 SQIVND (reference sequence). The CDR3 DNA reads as TGTGCCAGTAGTATAGCGAGGGATTCACCCCTCCACTTT. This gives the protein CASSIARDSPLHF. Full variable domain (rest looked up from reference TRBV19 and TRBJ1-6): DGGITQSPKYLFRKEGQNVTLSCEQNLNHDAMYWYRQDPGQGLRLIYYSQIVNDFQKGDIAEGYSVSREKKESFPLTVTSAQKNPTAFYLCASSIARDSPLHFGNGTRLTVT.